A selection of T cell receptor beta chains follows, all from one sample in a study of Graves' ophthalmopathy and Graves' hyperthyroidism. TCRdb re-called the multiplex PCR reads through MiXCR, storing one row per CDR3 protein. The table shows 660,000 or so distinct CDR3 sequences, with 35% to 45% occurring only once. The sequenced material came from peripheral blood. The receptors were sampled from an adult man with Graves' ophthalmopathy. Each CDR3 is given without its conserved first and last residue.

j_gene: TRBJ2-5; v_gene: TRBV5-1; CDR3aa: ASSPTGVPEPQY
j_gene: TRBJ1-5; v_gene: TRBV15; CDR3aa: ATSRGENQPQH
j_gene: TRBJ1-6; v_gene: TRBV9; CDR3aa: ASSARQDSPLH
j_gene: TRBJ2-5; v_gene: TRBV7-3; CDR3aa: ASSSGLGETQY
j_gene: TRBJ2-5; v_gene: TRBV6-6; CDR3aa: ASSYSRPETQY
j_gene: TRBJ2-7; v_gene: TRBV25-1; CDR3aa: ASSARDRAHEQY
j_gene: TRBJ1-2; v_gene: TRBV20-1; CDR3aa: SARAGHYGYT
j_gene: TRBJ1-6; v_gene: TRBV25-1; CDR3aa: ASSSGTGDRTPLH
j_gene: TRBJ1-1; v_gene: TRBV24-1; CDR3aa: ATSKGP
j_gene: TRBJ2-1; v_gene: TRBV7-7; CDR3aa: ASSLTSAAYNEQF
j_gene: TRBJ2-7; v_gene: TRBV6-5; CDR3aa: ASSYGLTSTYEQY
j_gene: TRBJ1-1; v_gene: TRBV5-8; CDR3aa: ATMKLTGTGRTEAF
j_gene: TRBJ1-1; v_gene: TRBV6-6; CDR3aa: ASETSRDTEAF
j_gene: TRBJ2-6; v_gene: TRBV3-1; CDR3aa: ASSPYRGSSGANVLT
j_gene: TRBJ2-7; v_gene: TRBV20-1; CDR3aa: SARDGSGLAYEQY
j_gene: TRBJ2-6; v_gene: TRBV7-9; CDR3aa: ASSEETGGTGANVLT
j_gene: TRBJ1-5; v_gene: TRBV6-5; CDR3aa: ASKEGGNQPQH
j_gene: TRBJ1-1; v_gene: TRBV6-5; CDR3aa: ASGQNRGSTEAF
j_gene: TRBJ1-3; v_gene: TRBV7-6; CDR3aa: ASSKTVGPGNTIY
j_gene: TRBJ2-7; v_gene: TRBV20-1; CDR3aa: SAKRSHYEQY
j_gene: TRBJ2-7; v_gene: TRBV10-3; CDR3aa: AISQLAGYEQY
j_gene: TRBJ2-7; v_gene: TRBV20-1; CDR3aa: SAGDTSGSSYEQY
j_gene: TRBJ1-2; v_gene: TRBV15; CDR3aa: ATSSREVYGYT
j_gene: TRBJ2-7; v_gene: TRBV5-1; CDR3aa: ASSLVGALGEQY
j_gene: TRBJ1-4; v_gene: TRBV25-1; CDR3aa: ASSSPGTGTEKLF
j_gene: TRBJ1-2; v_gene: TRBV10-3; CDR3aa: AISGTVLYGCT
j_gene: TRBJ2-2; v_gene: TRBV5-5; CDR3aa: ASSSFNTGELF
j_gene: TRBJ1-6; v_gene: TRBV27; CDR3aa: ASSSGTGIH
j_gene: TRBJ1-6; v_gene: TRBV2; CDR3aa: ASSEGQGDSPLH
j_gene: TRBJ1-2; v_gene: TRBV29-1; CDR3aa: SQREGAFYGYT
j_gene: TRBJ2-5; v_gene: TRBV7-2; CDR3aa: AWSAQPHETQY
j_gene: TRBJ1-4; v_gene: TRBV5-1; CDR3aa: ASSARGATNEKLF
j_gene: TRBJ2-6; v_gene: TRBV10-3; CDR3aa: AINREDPGFTGANVLT
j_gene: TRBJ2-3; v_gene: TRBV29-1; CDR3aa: SVAGTVTDTQY
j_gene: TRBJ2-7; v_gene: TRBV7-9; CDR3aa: ASSYAPRTGSYEQY
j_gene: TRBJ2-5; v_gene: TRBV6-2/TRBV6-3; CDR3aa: ASSYGPSETQY
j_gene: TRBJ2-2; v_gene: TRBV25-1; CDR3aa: ASSGGPGEPF
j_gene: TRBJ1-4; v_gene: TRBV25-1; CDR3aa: ASPLSGRDYEKLF
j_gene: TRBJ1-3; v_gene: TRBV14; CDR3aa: ASSLRDGGNTIY
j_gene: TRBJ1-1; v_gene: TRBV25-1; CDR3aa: ASSELKVGAF
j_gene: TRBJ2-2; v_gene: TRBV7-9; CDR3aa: ASSLEAATGELL
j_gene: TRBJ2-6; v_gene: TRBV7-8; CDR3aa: ASSLAPGLAGVLSGSNVLT
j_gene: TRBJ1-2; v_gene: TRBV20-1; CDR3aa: SARDQKLPNYGYT
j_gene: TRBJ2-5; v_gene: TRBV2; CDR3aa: ASRSEGETQY
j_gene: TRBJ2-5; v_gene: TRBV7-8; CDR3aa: ASSLGPGTQETQY
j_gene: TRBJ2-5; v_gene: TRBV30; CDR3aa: AWSAGGSQY
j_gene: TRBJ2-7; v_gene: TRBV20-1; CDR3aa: SARDRRRSSYEQY
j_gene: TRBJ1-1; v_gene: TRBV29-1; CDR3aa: SVARSGEQNTEAF
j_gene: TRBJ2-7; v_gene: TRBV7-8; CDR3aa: ASSIPGQGINEQY
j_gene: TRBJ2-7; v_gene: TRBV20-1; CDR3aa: SARARFYEQY
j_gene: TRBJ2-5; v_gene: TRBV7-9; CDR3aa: ASPPATGAEVETQY
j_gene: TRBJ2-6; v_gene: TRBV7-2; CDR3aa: ASSLWGRGRSGANVLT
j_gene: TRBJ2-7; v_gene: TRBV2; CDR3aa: ASSDRRSGYEQY
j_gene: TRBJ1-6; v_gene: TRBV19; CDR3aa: ASSIEGYSPLH
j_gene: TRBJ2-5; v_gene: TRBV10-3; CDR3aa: AISALSGNQETQY
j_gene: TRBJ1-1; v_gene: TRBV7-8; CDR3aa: ASSQGTGGTEAF
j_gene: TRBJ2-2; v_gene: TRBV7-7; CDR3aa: ASSPELPGTGYTGELF
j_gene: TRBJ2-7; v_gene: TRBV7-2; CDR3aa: ASSPRVGAIRSYEQY